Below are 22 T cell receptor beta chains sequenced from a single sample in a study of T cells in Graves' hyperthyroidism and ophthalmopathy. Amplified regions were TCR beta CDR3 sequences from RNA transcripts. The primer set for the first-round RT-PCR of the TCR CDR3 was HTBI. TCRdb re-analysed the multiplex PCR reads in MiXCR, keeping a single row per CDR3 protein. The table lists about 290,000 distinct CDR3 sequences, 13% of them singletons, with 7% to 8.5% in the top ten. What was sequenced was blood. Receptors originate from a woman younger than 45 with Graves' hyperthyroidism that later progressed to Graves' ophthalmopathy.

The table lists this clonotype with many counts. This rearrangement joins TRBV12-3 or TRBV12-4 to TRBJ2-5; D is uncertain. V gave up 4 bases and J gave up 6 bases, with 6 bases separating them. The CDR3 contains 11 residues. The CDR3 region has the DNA TGTGCCAGCAGTTGGCTTCAGACCCAGTACTTC. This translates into CASSWLQTQYF.

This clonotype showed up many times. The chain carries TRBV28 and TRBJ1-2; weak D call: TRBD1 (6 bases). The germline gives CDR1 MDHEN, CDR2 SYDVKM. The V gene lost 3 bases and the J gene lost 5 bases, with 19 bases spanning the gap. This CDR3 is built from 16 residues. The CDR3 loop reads CASSFSGVGGPYGYTF. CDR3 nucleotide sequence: TGTGCCAGCAGTTTCTCAGGCGTGGGGGGGCCATATGGCTACACCTTC.

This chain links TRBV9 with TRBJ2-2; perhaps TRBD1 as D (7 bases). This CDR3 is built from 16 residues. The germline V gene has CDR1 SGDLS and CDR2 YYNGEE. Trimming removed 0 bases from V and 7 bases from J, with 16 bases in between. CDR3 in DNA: TGTGCCAGCAGCGTAGGATCAGGGGGGAAGAGCGGGGAGCTGTTTTTT. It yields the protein CASSVGSGGKSGELFF.

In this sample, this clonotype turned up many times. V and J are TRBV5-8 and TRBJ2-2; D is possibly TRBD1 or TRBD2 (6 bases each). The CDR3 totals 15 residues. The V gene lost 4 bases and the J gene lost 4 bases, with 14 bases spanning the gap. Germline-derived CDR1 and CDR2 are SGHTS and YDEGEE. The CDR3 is CASSAGHQRTGELFF. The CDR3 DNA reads TGTGCCAGCAGCGCGGGACACCAGCGCACCGGGGAGCTGTTTTTT.

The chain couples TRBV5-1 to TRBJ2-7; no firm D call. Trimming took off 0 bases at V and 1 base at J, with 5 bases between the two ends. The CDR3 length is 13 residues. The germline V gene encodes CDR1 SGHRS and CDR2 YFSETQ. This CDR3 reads CASSLALSYEQYF. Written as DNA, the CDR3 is TGCGCCAGCAGCTTGGCTCTGTCCTACGAGCAGTACTTC.

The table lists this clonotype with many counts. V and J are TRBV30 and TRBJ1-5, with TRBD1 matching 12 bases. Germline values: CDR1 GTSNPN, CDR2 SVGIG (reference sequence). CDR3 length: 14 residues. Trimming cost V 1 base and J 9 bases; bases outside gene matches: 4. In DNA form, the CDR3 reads TGTGCCTGGAGTGGTGGGACAGGGGGCCCGCCCCAGCATTTT. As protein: CAWSGGTGGPPQHF. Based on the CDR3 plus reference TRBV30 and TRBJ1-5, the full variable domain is SQTIHQWPATLVQPVGSPLSLECTVEGTSNPNLYWYRQAAGRGLQLLFYSVGIGQISSEVPQNLSASRPQDRQFILSSKKLLLSDSGFYLCAWSGGTGGPPQHFGDGTRLSIL.

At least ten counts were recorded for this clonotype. The CDR3 DNA sequence: TGTGCCAGCAGTTTCCCGAACTCCTACGAGCAGTACTTC. Its protein product is CASSFPNSYEQYF. This sequence joins TRBV6-2 or TRBV6-3 and TRBJ2-7; D ambiguous. CDR1 and CDR2 from the germline V gene are MNHEY and SVGEGT. V gave up 4 bases and J gave up 0 bases, with 7 bases separating them. This CDR3 spans 13 amino acids.

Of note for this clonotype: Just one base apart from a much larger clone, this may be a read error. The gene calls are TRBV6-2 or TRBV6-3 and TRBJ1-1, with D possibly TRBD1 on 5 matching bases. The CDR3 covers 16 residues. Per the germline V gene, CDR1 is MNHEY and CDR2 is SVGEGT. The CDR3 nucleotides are TGTGCCAGCACCACCCTCAGGGCCAGGACAAACACTGAAGTTTTCTTT. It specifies CASTTLRARTNTEVFF.

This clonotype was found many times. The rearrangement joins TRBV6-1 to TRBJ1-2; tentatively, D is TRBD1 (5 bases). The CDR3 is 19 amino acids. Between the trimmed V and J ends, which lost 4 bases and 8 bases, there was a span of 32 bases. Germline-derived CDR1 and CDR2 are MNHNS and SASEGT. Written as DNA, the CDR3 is TGTGCCAGCAGTGGATATATGCGGACCCTGGGGTTCTCGAGGGGCGGCTACACCTTC. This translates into CASSGYMRTLGFSRGGYTF.

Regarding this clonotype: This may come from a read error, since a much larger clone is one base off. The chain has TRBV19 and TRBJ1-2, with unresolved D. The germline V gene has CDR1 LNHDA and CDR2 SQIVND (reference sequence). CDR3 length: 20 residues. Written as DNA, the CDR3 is TGTGCCAGTAGTATTATCCCCCTCGCTCGCCGGAAGGGCCCTAGCTATGGCTACGCCTTC. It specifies CASSIIPLARRKGPSYGYAF.

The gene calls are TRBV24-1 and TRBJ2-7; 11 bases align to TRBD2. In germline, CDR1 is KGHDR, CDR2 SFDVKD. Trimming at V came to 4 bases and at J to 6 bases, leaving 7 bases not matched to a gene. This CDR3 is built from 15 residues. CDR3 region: CATSDLSGRASEQYF. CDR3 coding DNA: TGTGCCACCAGTGACCTTAGCGGGAGGGCCAGCGAGCAGTACTTC.

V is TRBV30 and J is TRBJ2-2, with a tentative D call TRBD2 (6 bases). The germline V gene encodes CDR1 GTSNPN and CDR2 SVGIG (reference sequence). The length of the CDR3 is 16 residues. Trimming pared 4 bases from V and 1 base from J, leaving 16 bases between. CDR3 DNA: TGTGCCTGGAAAAAACGGGAGCCGATGAACACCGGGGAGCTGTTTTTT. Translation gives CAWKKREPMNTGELFF.

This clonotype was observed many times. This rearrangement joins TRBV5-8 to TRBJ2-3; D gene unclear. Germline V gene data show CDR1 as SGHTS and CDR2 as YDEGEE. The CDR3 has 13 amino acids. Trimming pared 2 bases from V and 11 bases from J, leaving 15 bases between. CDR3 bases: TGTGCCAGCAGCTTAACTTCCGGGTTACTGCAGTATTTT. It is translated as CASSLTSGLLQYF.

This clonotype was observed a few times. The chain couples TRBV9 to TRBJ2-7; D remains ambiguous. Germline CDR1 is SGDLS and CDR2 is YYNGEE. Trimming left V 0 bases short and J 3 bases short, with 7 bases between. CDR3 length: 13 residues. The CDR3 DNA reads TGTGCCAGCAGCGTAGTGAACAGCTACGAGCAGTACTTC. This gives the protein CASSVVNSYEQYF.

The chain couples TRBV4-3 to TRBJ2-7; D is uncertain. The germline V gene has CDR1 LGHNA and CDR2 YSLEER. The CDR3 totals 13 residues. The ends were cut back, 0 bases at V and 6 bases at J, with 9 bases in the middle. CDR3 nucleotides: TGCGCCAGCAGCCAAGATGCGTGGCGCGAGCAGTACTTC. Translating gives CASSQDAWREQYF.

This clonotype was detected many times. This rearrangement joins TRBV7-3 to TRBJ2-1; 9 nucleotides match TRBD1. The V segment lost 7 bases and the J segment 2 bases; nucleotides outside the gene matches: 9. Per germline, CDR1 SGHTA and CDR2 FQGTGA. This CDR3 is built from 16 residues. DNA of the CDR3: TGTGCCAGCAATACAGGGGGCGAGGCCCCCTACAATGAGCAGTTCTTC. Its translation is CASNTGGEAPYNEQFF. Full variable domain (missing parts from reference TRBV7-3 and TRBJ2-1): GAGVSQTPSNKVTEKGKYVELRCDPISGHTALYWYRQSLGQGPEFLIYFQGTGAADDSGLPNDRFFAVRPEGSVSTLKIQRTERGDSAVYLCASNTGGEAPYNEQFFGPGTRLTVL.

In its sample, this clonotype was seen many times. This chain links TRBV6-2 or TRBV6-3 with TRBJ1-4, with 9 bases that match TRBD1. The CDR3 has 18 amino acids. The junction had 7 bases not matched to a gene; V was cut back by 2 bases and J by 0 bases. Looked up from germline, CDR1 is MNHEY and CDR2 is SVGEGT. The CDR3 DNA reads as TGTGCCAGCAGTTACATCGGACAGGGGATTGCAACTAATGAAAAACTGTTTTTT. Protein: CASSYIGQGIATNEKLFF.

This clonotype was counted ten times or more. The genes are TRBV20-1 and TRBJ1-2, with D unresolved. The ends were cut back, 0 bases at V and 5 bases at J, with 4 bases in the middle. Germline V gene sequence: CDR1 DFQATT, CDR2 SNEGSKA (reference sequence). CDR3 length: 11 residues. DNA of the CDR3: TGCAGTGCTAGAGACCTTTATGGCTACACCTTC. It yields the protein CSARDLYGYTF.

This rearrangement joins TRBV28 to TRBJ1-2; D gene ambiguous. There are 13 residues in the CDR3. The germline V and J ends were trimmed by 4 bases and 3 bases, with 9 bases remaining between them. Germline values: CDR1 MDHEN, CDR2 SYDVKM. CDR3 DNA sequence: TGTGCCAGCAGTTCAGGATTCGACTATGGCTACACCTTC. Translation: CASSSGFDYGYTF.

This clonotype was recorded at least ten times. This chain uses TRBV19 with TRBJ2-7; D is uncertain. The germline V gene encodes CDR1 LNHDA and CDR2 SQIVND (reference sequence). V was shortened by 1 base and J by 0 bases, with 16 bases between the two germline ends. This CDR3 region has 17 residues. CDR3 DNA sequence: TGTGCCAGTAGTATAGCTCCGCCGGGCCGGATCTCCTACGAGCAGTACTTC. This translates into CASSIAPPGRISYEQYF.

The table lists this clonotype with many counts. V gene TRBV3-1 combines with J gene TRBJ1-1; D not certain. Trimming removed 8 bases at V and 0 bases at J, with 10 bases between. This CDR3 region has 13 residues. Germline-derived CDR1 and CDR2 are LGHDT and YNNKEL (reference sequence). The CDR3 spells CASESKVNTEAFF. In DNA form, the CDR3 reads TGTGCCAGCGAATCGAAGGTGAACACTGAAGCTTTCTTT.

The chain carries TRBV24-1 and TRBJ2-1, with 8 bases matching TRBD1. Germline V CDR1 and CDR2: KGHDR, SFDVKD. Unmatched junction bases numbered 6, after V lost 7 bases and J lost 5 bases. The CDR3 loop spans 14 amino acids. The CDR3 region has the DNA TGTGCCACCAGAGGACAGGGTAGCAACAATGAGCAGTTCTTC. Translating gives CATRGQGSNNEQFF.